This T cell receptor (beta chain) was observed in a study of T cell repertoires in cytomegalovirus infection. Overall study: Through public TCR beta signatures, both CMV infection and matching HLA type were indicated.

Study-wide results and limits: Dominating the ex vivo response were TCR beta clonotypes that were CMV-specific and HLA-C-restricted. Summed public TCR beta family frequency identified CMV carriers bearing the relevant HLA.

The length of the CDR3 is 14 residues. V was clipped by 0 bases and J by 2 bases, with 8 bases between them. The germline gives CDR1 SGHDT, CDR2 YYEEEE. TCRdb called the reads again in MiXCR, with one record for every CDR3 protein. The sample contains nearly 550,000 distinct CDR3 sequences, about 17% of which appear only once. The table lists this clonotype with a few counts. Antigen unknown. V and J are TRBV5-6 and TRBJ2-5; D unresolved. This clonotype was sampled from a human donor in good health (CMV status not recorded). Some clones in this sample may be carry-over from other donors' samples. Sequencing input: CD8+ T cells from PBMCs. This CDR3 is CASSLENLQETQYF. CDR3 nucleotide sequence: TGTGCCAGCAGCTTGGAGAATCTTCAAGAGACCCAGTACTTC.